The clone carrying this T cell receptor (beta chain) was observed at least ten times. What it binds is unknown. The record originates from a study of metastatic and nonmetastatic thyroid tumors. Overall study: The study looked at repertoires side by side in blood and in tumor or nodule tissue from malignant and benign thyroid patients.

TCRdb reanalyzed the PCR reads with MiXCR. The sample lists 15,000 to 20,000 clones, 29% occurring once. Broader study findings: It was reportedly found that TCR beta diversity was significantly higher in malignant thyroid tumors than in benign nodules, a difference seen in both blood and tumor samples.

The V segment lost 1 base and the J segment 9 bases; nucleotides outside the gene matches: 9. This CDR3 contains 15 residues. Germline V CDR1 and CDR2: LGHNA, YNFKEQ. No treatment had been given to any patient before thyroid surgery. The chain carries TRBV4-2 and TRBJ2-1; 7 nucleotides line up with TRBD1. The sequencing input was tumor tissue. This clonotype was obtained from a male donor with papillary thyroid cancer or a benign thyroid nodule (not recorded which). Some clones in this sample may be carry-over from other donors' samples. The CDR3 DNA reads TGTGCCAGCAGCCAAGTGACAGGGTTAGTAACTGAGCAGTTCTTC. Its translation is CASSQVTGLVTEQFF.